These T cell receptor beta chains were read from a single sample in a study of shared clonotypes between healthy human individuals. Assay: immunoSEQ multiplex PCR; the TCRdb copy retains only in-frame clones and omits some. This repertoire shows 2 million to 2.5 million clones, almost 96% found once; its top ten account for roughly 0.13%. Input material: naive CD4+ T cells sorted from blood. Every receptor here comes from a man aged 18 to 29 in good health. The CDR3 runs from the conserved cysteine through the conserved F or W. Each record gives: clone size, V gene, D gene, J gene, CDR3 DNA, CDR3 protein. D genes are given only for firm matches. The size entry is marked missing in some rows and otherwise reads once, few, many or a size class.

abundance: -
v_gene: TRBV28
d_gene: -
j_gene: TRBJ1-1
CDR3nt: TGTGCCAGCAGAACCATTGAAGTAAGAGCTGAAGCTTTCTTT
CDR3aa: CASRTIEVRAEAFF

abundance: -
v_gene: TRBV9
d_gene: TRBD1
j_gene: TRBJ1-2
CDR3nt: TGTGCCAGCAGCGCTAGAGGACAGGCTAACTATGGCTACACCTTC
CDR3aa: CASSARGQANYGYTF

abundance: -
v_gene: TRBV5-1
d_gene: TRBD2
j_gene: TRBJ2-2
CDR3nt: TGCGCCAGCAGCTTCGTAGCGGGGGGGCCCCCCGGGGAGCTGTTTTTT
CDR3aa: CASSFVAGGPPGELFF

abundance: -
v_gene: TRBV6-1
d_gene: -
j_gene: TRBJ2-7
CDR3nt: TGTGCCAGCAGCCGGGACCCGGGCCCCTACGAGCAGTACTTC
CDR3aa: CASSRDPGPYEQYF

abundance: -
v_gene: TRBV5-1
d_gene: TRBD2
j_gene: TRBJ2-1
CDR3nt: TGCGCCAGCAGTCCCCGGGGTAGCGGGAGGGTTGAGCAGTTCTTC
CDR3aa: CASSPRGSGRVEQFF

abundance: once
v_gene: TRBV10-3
d_gene: TRBD1
j_gene: TRBJ2-2
CDR3nt: TGTGCCATCAGCCAGACAGGGGAGAGCACCGGGGAGCTGTTTTTT
CDR3aa: CAISQTGESTGELFF

abundance: once
v_gene: TRBV27
d_gene: -
j_gene: TRBJ1-6
CDR3nt: TGTGCCAGCAGTTTTATTCTAGGTGGGAATTCACCCCTCCACTTT
CDR3aa: CASSFILGGNSPLHF

abundance: once
v_gene: TRBV6-6
d_gene: -
j_gene: TRBJ1-2
CDR3nt: TGTGCCAGCAGCCTACATGTACAGGGCATAAACTATGGCTACACCTTC
CDR3aa: CASSLHVQGINYGYTF

abundance: few
v_gene: TRBV10-1
d_gene: -
j_gene: TRBJ1-3
CDR3nt: TGCGCCAGCAGTGAGTCGTCAAGAAACACCATATATTTT
CDR3aa: CASSESSRNTIYF

abundance: -
v_gene: TRBV6-6
d_gene: TRBD1
j_gene: TRBJ1-6
CDR3nt: TGTGCCAGCAGGGATCAGGGGGTAATGGACTCACCCCTCCACTTT
CDR3aa: CASRDQGVMDSPLHF

abundance: -
v_gene: TRBV5-6
d_gene: TRBD2
j_gene: TRBJ2-5
CDR3nt: TGTGCCAGCAGCCGGGGAAGTCTAGCGGGGATGGAGACCCAGTACTTC
CDR3aa: CASSRGSLAGMETQYF

abundance: -
v_gene: TRBV27
d_gene: TRBD1
j_gene: TRBJ2-1
CDR3nt: TGTGCCAGCACCGGTACAGGGGCTTACTACAATGAGCAGTTCTTC
CDR3aa: CASTGTGAYYNEQFF

abundance: once
v_gene: TRBV30
d_gene: TRBD1
j_gene: TRBJ1-3
CDR3nt: TGTGCCTGGAGTTGGGACAGGGGAAACACCATATATTTT
CDR3aa: CAWSWDRGNTIYF

abundance: -
v_gene: TRBV29-1
d_gene: TRBD2
j_gene: TRBJ2-1
CDR3nt: TGCAGCGTTGAAGCCCCGGGACTAGGGGATCGGGAGTTCTTC
CDR3aa: CSVEAPGLGDREFF

abundance: -
v_gene: TRBV7-9
d_gene: TRBD1
j_gene: TRBJ2-7
CDR3nt: TGTGCCAGCAGCTCATCCGGGACAGGGGGCAACGAGCAGTACTTC
CDR3aa: CASSSSGTGGNEQYF

abundance: -
v_gene: TRBV9
d_gene: -
j_gene: TRBJ2-2
CDR3nt: TGTGCCAGCAGCGTAGGTCATCCGGAGGTCACCGGGGAGCTGTTTTTT
CDR3aa: CASSVGHPEVTGELFF

abundance: -
v_gene: TRBV20-1
d_gene: -
j_gene: TRBJ1-5
CDR3nt: TGCAGTGCTAGAGGGGATCAGCCCCAGCATTTT
CDR3aa: CSARGDQPQHF

abundance: -
v_gene: TRBV7-2
d_gene: -
j_gene: TRBJ2-7
CDR3nt: TGTGCCAGCAGCTTAAGGGACGGCTACGAGCAGTACTTC
CDR3aa: CASSLRDGYEQYF

abundance: -
v_gene: TRBV19
d_gene: -
j_gene: TRBJ1-3
CDR3nt: TGTGCCAGTCCCCCGTTCGGGCGAAGAGACACCATATATTTT
CDR3aa: CASPPFGRRDTIYF

abundance: -
v_gene: TRBV28
d_gene: -
j_gene: TRBJ1-5
CDR3nt: TGTGCCAGCATTCTTAGCCCCCCAACTCCGGGTAGTTGGACAACCAATCAGCCCCAGCATTTT
CDR3aa: CASILSPPTPGSWTTNQPQHF

abundance: -
v_gene: TRBV6-5
d_gene: TRBD2
j_gene: TRBJ2-7
CDR3nt: TGTGCCAGCATGTCGACGGGACTAGGGGCCTACGAGCAGTACTTC
CDR3aa: CASMSTGLGAYEQYF

abundance: once
v_gene: TRBV9
d_gene: -
j_gene: TRBJ2-5
CDR3nt: TGTGCCAGCAGTTCTGAAGCGGGCAGCTTGTACCAAGAGACCCAGTACTTC
CDR3aa: CASSSEAGSLYQETQYF

abundance: -
v_gene: TRBV6-5
d_gene: -
j_gene: TRBJ2-7
CDR3nt: TGTGCCAGCAGTCAGGGGAGCGAGCAGTACTTC
CDR3aa: CASSQGSEQYF

abundance: -
v_gene: TRBV10-2
d_gene: -
j_gene: TRBJ1-1
CDR3nt: TGCGCCAGCAGTGAGTCCTGGGCCTTGAACACTGAAGCTTTCTTT
CDR3aa: CASSESWALNTEAFF

abundance: -
v_gene: TRBV10-3
d_gene: -
j_gene: TRBJ2-7
CDR3nt: TGTGCCGCCCGAGGGGGGGGCTACGAGCAGTACTTC
CDR3aa: CAARGGGYEQYF

abundance: -
v_gene: TRBV6-5
d_gene: TRBD1
j_gene: TRBJ2-7
CDR3nt: TGTGCCAGCAGCCTCGGACAGGGTCGATACGAGCAGTACTTC
CDR3aa: CASSLGQGRYEQYF

abundance: -
v_gene: TRBV18
d_gene: TRBD1
j_gene: TRBJ2-5
CDR3nt: TGTGCCAGCTCACCACAGGGGGCTGAGACCCAGTACTTC
CDR3aa: CASSPQGAETQYF

abundance: -
v_gene: TRBV5-1
d_gene: -
j_gene: TRBJ2-7
CDR3nt: TGCGCCAGCAGGGAGACAACAAACTCCTACGAGCAGTACTTC
CDR3aa: CASRETTNSYEQYF

abundance: -
v_gene: TRBV19
d_gene: -
j_gene: TRBJ1-5
CDR3nt: TGTGCCAGTAGCATCGCCCCAAGGGGAAATCAGCCCCAGCATTTT
CDR3aa: CASSIAPRGNQPQHF

abundance: -
v_gene: TRBV11-2
d_gene: -
j_gene: TRBJ2-7
CDR3nt: TGTGCCAGCAGCTTAGTTCCGGGGGACTCCTACGAGCAGTACTTC
CDR3aa: CASSLVPGDSYEQYF

abundance: -
v_gene: TRBV29-1
d_gene: -
j_gene: TRBJ2-7
CDR3nt: TGCAGCGTGATCGGCAGAGCCTACGAGCAGTACTTC
CDR3aa: CSVIGRAYEQYF

abundance: -
v_gene: TRBV4-1
d_gene: -
j_gene: TRBJ2-1
CDR3nt: TGCGCCAGCAGCCAAACAGGGAAAAACAATGAGCAGTTCTTC
CDR3aa: CASSQTGKNNEQFF

abundance: -
v_gene: TRBV18
d_gene: -
j_gene: TRBJ2-5
CDR3nt: TGTGCCAGCTGTCGGGGGCCCCAAGAGACCCAGTACTTC
CDR3aa: CASCRGPQETQYF

abundance: once
v_gene: TRBV2
d_gene: -
j_gene: TRBJ1-1
CDR3nt: TGTGCCAGCAGCTTAGGACTCGTGAACACTGAAGCTTTCTTT
CDR3aa: CASSLGLVNTEAFF

abundance: -
v_gene: TRBV7-9
d_gene: -
j_gene: TRBJ1-6
CDR3nt: TGTGCCAGCAGCAACGATGTCAGCCCTTATAATTCACCCCTCCACTTT
CDR3aa: CASSNDVSPYNSPLHF

abundance: few
v_gene: TRBV6-5
d_gene: -
j_gene: TRBJ1-5
CDR3nt: TGTGCCAGCAGTTACTCGGGCGATCAGCCCCAGCATTTT
CDR3aa: CASSYSGDQPQHF

abundance: -
v_gene: TRBV2
d_gene: -
j_gene: TRBJ2-7
CDR3nt: TGTGCCAGCACCTTAGGGTCCTTCCCTGGGGAGCAGTACTTC
CDR3aa: CASTLGSFPGEQYF

abundance: -
v_gene: TRBV6-5
d_gene: TRBD2
j_gene: TRBJ2-7
CDR3nt: TGTGCCAGCAGTCCAGCGGGAGGGCCCTACGAGCAGTACTTC
CDR3aa: CASSPAGGPYEQYF

abundance: -
v_gene: TRBV4-1
d_gene: TRBD2
j_gene: TRBJ2-1
CDR3nt: TGCGCCAGCAGCCGGACTAGCGGAGCTAGCTCCTACAATGAGCAGTTCTTC
CDR3aa: CASSRTSGASSYNEQFF

abundance: -
v_gene: TRBV18
d_gene: -
j_gene: TRBJ1-2
CDR3nt: TGTGCCAGCTCACCACAGGAGGCCACCGGTGGCTACACCTTC
CDR3aa: CASSPQEATGGYTF